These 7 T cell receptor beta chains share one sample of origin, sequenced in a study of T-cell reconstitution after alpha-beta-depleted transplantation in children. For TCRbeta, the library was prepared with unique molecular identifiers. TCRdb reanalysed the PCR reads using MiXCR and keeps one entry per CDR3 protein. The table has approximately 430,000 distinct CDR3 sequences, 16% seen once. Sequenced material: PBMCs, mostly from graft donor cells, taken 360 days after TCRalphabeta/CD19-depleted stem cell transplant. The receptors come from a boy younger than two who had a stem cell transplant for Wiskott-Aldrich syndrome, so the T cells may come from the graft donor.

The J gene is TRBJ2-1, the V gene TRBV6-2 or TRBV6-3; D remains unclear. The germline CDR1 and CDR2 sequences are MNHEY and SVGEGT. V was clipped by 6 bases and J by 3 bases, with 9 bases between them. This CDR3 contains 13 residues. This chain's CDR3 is CASRVSSYNEQFF. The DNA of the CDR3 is TGTGCCAGCAGGGTGAGTAGCTACAATGAGCAGTTCTTC.

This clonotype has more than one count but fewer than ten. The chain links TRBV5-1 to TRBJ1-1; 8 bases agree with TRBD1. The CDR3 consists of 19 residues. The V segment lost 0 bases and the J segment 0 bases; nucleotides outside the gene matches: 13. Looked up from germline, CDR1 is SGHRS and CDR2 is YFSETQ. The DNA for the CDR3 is TGCGCCAGCAGCTTGGGCGGTTTAAGGACAGGGAAGATGAACACTGAAGCTTTCTTT. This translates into CASSLGGLRTGKMNTEAFF.

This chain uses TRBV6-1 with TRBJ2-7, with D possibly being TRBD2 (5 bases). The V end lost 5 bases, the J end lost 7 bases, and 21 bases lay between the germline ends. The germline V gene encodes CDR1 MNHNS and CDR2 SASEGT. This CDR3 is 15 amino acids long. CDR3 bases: TGTGCCAGCAGTCCGGGATCACACTTAAGGAGGGAGCAGTACTTC. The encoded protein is CASSPGSHLRREQYF.

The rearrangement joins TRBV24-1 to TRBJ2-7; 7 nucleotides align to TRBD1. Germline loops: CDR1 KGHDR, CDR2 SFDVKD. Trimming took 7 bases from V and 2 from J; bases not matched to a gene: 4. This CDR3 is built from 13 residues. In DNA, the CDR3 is TGTGCCACCAGCACAGGGGAAACCTACGAGCAGTACTTC. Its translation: CATSTGETYEQYF.

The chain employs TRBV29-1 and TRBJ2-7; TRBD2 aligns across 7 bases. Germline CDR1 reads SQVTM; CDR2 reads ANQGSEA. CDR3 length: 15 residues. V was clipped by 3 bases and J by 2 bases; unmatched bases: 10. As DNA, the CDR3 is TGCAGCGTTGAGACCCTCCGGGAGGTTCCCTACGAGCAGTACTTC. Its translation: CSVETLREVPYEQYF.

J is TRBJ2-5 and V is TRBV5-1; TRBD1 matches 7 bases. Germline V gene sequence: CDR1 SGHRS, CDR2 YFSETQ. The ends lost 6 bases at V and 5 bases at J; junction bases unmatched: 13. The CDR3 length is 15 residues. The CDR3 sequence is CASTSRDSQGETQYF. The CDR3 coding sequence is TGCGCCAGCACCTCCCGGGACAGCCAGGGCGAGACCCAGTACTTC.

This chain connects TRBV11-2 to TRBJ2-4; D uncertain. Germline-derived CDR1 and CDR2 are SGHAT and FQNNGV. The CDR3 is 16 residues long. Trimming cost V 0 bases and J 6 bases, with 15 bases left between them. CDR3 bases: TGTGCCAGCAGCTTAGACTTTCTAGTTCTGAGAAACATTCAGTACTTC. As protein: CASSLDFLVLRNIQYF.